This T cell receptor (beta chain) was found in a study of blood T cell repertoires in COVID-19. This clone has a handful of counts. Clones were read by immunoSEQ multiplex PCR, and TCRdb kept only the in-frame ones, dropping some. The sample holds around 100,000 clones; roughly 79% are singletons and the top ten take around 5%. There are 15 residues in the CDR3. Trimming took off 3 bases at V and 0 bases at J, with 12 bases between the two ends. Per the germline V gene, CDR1 is MNHEY and CDR2 is SMNVEV (reference sequence). This TCR was sampled from a man older than 75 with COVID-19, enrolled during active disease. The chain carries TRBV27 and TRBJ2-7; a weak D match, TRBD1 (6 bases). The sample comprised peripheral blood. The CDR3 nucleotides are TGTGCCAGCAGTTTCAGGGGACGGAGCTCCTACGAGCAGTACTTC. Translated, it gives CASSFRGRSSYEQYF.